This T cell receptor beta chain was captured in a study of blood T cell repertoires in COVID-19. At the level of the study: There were acute and convalescent COVID-19 samples, and they came from the United States, Italy and Spain.

The CDR3 contains 18 residues. From germline, CDR1 is LGHNA and CDR2 YNFKEQ. The V segment lost 2 bases and the J segment 8 bases; nucleotides outside the gene matches: 11. Profiled with immunoSEQ multiplex PCR; TCRdb holds only in-frame clones, not every one. In the table there are 250,000 to 350,000 clones, around 89% of which are singletons. The chain joins TRBV4-2 to TRBJ2-1; 14 nucleotides align to TRBD2. The clonotype was recovered from a man in his thirties or forties with acute or convalescent COVID-19. Input material: peripheral blood. CDR3 protein: CASSQLFGTSGGLDEQFF. The CDR3 DNA is TGTGCCAGCAGCCAATTATTCGGGACTAGCGGGGGTTTAGATGAGCAGTTCTTC.